The sample holds a few counts of the clone carrying this TCR beta chain. The target antigen is unknown. The data belong to a study of regulatory T cells in long-lasting Graves disease. Whole-study results and caveats: There was favoring of TRBV28, TRBJ1-2 and TRBJ2-5 in persistent disease.

iRepertoire HTBI primers and Arm-PCR of CDR3 regions built TCR beta libraries. TCRdb independently ran MiXCR on the multiplex PCR reads; one entry per CDR3 protein. The data show about 660,000 distinct CDR3 sequences, with about 30% seen just once and around 42% held by the top ten. Regarding time point: persistent/refractory GD, antithyroid drugs over 5 years with positive TRAb. The TCR library was made from RNA extracted from PBMCs. Germline-derived CDR1 and CDR2 are ENHRY and SYGVKD. The CDR3 covers 11 residues. Trimming removed 3 bases from V and 7 bases from J, with 6 bases in between. This TCR was sampled from a female donor with Graves disease. This chain uses TRBV10-3 with TRBJ1-1, with unresolved D. This specimen consisted of peripheral blood mononuclear cells (PBMCs), obtained when the disease was refractory, from a patient treated with antithyroid drugs. This chain's CDR3 is CAISDSSEAFF. The CDR3 coding sequence is TGTGCCATCAGTGATAGTAGTGAAGCTTTCTTT.